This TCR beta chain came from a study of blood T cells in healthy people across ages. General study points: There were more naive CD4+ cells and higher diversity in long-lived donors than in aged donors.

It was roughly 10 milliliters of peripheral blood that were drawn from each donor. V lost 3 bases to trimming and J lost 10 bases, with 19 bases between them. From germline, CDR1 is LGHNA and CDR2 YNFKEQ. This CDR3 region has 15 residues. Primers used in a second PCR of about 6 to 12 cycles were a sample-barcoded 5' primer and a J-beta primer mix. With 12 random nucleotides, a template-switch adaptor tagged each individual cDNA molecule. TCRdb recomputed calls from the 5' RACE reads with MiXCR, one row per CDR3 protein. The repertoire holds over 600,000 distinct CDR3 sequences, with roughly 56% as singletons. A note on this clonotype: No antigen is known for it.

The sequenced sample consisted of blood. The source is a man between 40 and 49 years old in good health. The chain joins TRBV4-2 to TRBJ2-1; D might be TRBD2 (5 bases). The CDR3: CASSQATTRVSEQFF. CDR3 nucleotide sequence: TGTGCCAGCAGCCAGGCGACAACTAGGGTTTCGGAGCAGTTCTTC.